Sequencing of this T cell receptor (beta chain) was carried out in a study of read filtering for tumor transcriptome and immune sequencing (dated by TCRdb to about 2020). Background on the whole study: The cohort was composed of 17 male and about 14 female patients, with a mean age of around 66 years and an age range of about 45 to 90. After DNase treatment, whole-transcriptome libraries were prepared using the TruSeq RNA Access Library Prep Kit. Using the same bone marrow samples, the study compared TCR repertoires obtained by targeted immune repertoire sequencing with those obtained by bulk whole-transcriptome sequencing. One of the main goals was to work out a read-filtering strategy for immune repertoire data, in particular whether clonotypes backed by only a single read should be removed. Per sample, about 3.5 to 11 million TCR-region mapped reads were obtained with IR-seq, compared with only roughly 75 to 1,400 with RNA-seq. By revised international staging, about 8 patients were R-ISS I, some 17 were R-ISS II and about seven were R-ISS III.

Every patient had bone marrow sampled at the time of active disease. Ficoll-Hypaque density gradient centrifugation was used to isolate bone marrow mononuclear cells. CD138-negative cells were obtained by negative selection after labeling with CD138 magnetic microbeads on a MACS separator, removing myeloma plasma cells. Flow cytometry on an Attune NxT with CD138 antibodies was used to check the purity of the isolated cells. Total RNA was extracted with TRIzol reagent and quantified with a NanoDrop spectrophotometer. Paired RNA-seq and IR-seq were performed on the CD138-negative bone marrow sample of each patient. Results the study describes overall, beyond this receptor: Clonotypes were captured by IR-seq at much higher depth and more reliably than by RNA-seq, and smaller IR-seq throughput was sufficient for identification of most shared clonotypes. Rather than purified T cells, the sorted CD138-negative fraction was a mixed bone marrow immune population. The correlation between IR-seq and RNA-seq shared clonotype proportions was increased by removal of single-read clonotypes. Single-read clonotypes made up roughly 81% of clonotypes but 3.5% to 4.5% of total reads in IR-seq, and roughly 75% of clonotypes and 44.6% of reads in RNA-seq.

This clonotype was detected many times. The clone's antigen remains unknown. No base qualities exist here, and no much larger clone lies one base off it. The Immunoverse kit was used to build TCR libraries from roughly 440 ng RNA, with molecular barcoded adaptors covering alpha/delta and beta/gamma chains. The same RNA used for transcriptome sequencing was used for TCR library preparation. Sequencing of the TCR libraries was done on an Illumina HiSeq 4000 with 2 x 150 cycles. The original pipeline was this. With MiXCR, TCR reads were aligned to human V, D, J and C references and assembled into CDR3 clonotypes, with quality filtering and error correction included. Clonotype counts and gene usage diversity were analyzed with the tcR package in R. Raw mapping reads were checked after the RNA-seq reads had been mapped by STAR aligner version 2.5.3a onto the human GRCh37 genome. To test how sequencing depth affects detected clonotypes, IR-seq fastq files were randomly downsampled with Seqtk 1.3. Using fastp at Q25 and MiXCR, TCRdb reprocessed the public reads and kept productive beta chains. Entries are consolidated by CDR3 protein sequence, retaining the most common genes and DNA. For this entry, the V and J calls and clone size follow TCRdb and not the study's own pipeline. Recorded for this sample are some 22,000 distinct CDR3 sequences; roughly 13% of them occurred a single time. The ten biggest clones cover 60% to 80% of the sample.

Its CDR3 holds 14 amino acids, cysteine through phenylalanine. The DNA shown is the 42-base CDR3, in frame from base 1. Looking up the germline V gene (reference sequence) yields CDR1 SGHAT and CDR2 FQDESV. V is clipped by 5 bases and J by 0 bases, and the sequence between their germline boundaries is 7 bases long. The TCR sequence derives from a donor at least 40 years old with multiple myeloma. The rearrangement combines TRBV11-1 with TRBJ1-4; too little of a D gene remains to name it. Sequencing was done on a sample of a population of CD138-negative cells sorted from bone marrow. The cell subset or site label on this specimen signifies: bone marrow mononuclear cells depleted of CD138+ plasma/myeloma cells by negative magnetic selection. The DNA reads TGTGCCAGCAGCGCCTATTCAACTAATGAAAAACTGTTTTTT. It encodes CASSAYSTNEKLFF. Where the CDR3 stops, the reference TRBV11-1 and TRBJ1-4 genes take over; the full variable domain is EAEVAQSPRYKITEKSQAVAFWCDPISGHATLYWYRQILGQGPELLVQFQDESVVDDSQLPKDRFSAERLKGVDSTLKIQPAELGDSAMYLCASSAYSTNEKLFFGSGTQLSVL.